The T cell receptor (beta chain) described here comes from a study of blood T cell repertoires in COVID-19. Study overall: Nucleic acid was either cDNA or gDNA, and it came from T cells, B-cell-depleted T cells, or PBMCs.

Germline assignment: CDR1 GTSNPN and CDR2 SVGIG (reference sequence). The CDR3 extends over 14 amino acids. V was cut by 4 bases and J by 4 bases, with 16 bases left in between. In the original processing: Nucleated cell number was recorded as an estimate derived from reference gene primer amplification. Repertoires were generated with immunoSEQ multiplex PCR, while TCRdb's copy carries only in-frame clones and drops some. That table is the source of V, J and clone size, and D and trimming were worked out from the DNA. The sample shows about 370,000 clones, about nine tenths of them seen only once. This clone was counted a single time. Each participant's cohort was designated according to participant-reported clinical history.

The source is a woman aged 40 to 50 who had been exposed to COVID-19. This sequence joins TRBV30 and TRBJ1-2; weak D call: TRBD1 (5 bases). Sequencing input: PBMCs or T cells enriched from blood (not recorded which). The CDR3 loop reads CAWKAGLSSYGYTF. The DNA for the CDR3 is TGTGCCTGGAAGGCAGGGCTATCGAGCTATGGCTACACCTTC.